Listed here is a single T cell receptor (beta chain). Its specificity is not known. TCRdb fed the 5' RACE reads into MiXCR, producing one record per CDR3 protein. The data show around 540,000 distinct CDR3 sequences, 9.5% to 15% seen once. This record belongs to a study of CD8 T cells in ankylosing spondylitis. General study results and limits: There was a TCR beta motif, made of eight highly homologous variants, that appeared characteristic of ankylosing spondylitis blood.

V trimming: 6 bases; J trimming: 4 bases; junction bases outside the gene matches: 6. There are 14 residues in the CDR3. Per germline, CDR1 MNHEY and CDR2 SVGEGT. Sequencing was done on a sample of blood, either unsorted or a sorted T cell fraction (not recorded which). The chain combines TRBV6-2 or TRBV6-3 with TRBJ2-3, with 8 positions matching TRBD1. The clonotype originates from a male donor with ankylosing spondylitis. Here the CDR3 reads CASSSGGIADTQYF. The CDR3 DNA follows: TGTGCCAGCAGCTCAGGGGGCATCGCAGATACGCAGTATTTT.